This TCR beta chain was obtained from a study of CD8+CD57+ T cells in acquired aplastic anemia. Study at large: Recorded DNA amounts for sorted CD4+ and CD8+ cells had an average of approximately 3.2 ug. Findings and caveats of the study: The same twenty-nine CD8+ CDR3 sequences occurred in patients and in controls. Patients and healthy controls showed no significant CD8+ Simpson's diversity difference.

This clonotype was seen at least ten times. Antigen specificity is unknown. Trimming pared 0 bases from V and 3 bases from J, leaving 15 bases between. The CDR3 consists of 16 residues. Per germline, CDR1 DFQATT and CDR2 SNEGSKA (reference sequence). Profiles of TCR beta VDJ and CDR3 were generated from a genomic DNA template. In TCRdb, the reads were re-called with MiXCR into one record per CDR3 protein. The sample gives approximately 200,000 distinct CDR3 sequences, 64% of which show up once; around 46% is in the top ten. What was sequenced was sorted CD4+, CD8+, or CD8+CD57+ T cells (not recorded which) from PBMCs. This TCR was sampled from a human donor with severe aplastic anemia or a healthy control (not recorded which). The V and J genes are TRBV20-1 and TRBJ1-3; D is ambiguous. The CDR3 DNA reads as TGCAGTGCTAGAGAGGGGAATACAATCCTTGGAAACACCATATATTTT. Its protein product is CSAREGNTILGNTIYF.